This is a list of T cell receptor beta chains from one sample in a study of PD-1 blockade in classical Hodgkin lymphoma. The assay was immunoSEQ multiplex PCR, and TCRdb's table has in-frame clones only and misses some. The sample lists over 45,000 clones, 73% occurring once. This specimen was peripheral blood mononuclear cells (PBMCs), taken before the second cycle of nivolumab. Source of these receptors: a human donor with classical Hodgkin lymphoma. Each CDR3 is given without its conserved first and last residue. Some rows have no size entry. The others give once, few or many, or a class for an expanded clone.

CDR3aa: ASSNSEQGPYSYEQY
v_gene: TRBV21-1
j_gene: TRBJ2-7
abundance: .

CDR3aa: ASSLRGFASNEKLF
v_gene: TRBV5-5
j_gene: TRBJ1-4
abundance: once

CDR3aa: ARGNRAFNEKLF
v_gene: TRBV21-1
j_gene: TRBJ1-4
abundance: .

CDR3aa: ATSEMGYT
v_gene: TRBV6-1
j_gene: TRBJ1-2
abundance: .

CDR3aa: ASSLAALGGYT
v_gene: TRBV7-9
j_gene: TRBJ1-2
abundance: medium-sized

CDR3aa: ASTRRWVTEKNTEAF
v_gene: TRBV19
j_gene: TRBJ1-1
abundance: .

CDR3aa: ASSPSPGHGTGNTIY
v_gene: TRBV18
j_gene: TRBJ1-3
abundance: .

CDR3aa: ASSRRTGLNWDTQY
v_gene: TRBV7-2
j_gene: TRBJ2-3
abundance: .

CDR3aa: ASVGQQNLQETQY
v_gene: TRBV2
j_gene: TRBJ2-5
abundance: .

CDR3aa: ASSLWTGGYEQY
v_gene: TRBV7-2
j_gene: TRBJ2-7
abundance: .

CDR3aa: ASSELGERYEQY
v_gene: TRBV10-2
j_gene: TRBJ2-7
abundance: .

CDR3aa: AWIWNTEAF
v_gene: TRBV30
j_gene: TRBJ1-1
abundance: .

CDR3aa: ASSLSGNQPQH
v_gene: TRBV7-2
j_gene: TRBJ1-5
abundance: .

CDR3aa: ATEAGPYNEQF
v_gene: TRBV9
j_gene: TRBJ2-1
abundance: .

CDR3aa: ASSLTVTGELF
v_gene: TRBV7-9
j_gene: TRBJ2-2
abundance: .

CDR3aa: ASSFRMGDTQY
v_gene: TRBV5-1
j_gene: TRBJ2-3
abundance: .

CDR3aa: AITAGRGTEAF
v_gene: TRBV10-3
j_gene: TRBJ1-1
abundance: .

CDR3aa: SVEQTRNTGELF
v_gene: TRBV29-1
j_gene: TRBJ2-2
abundance: .

CDR3aa: ASSIRDGANVLT
v_gene: TRBV19
j_gene: TRBJ2-6
abundance: .

CDR3aa: SARDGNIQY
v_gene: TRBV20-1
j_gene: TRBJ2-4
abundance: .

CDR3aa: ASSLSPGQIAEAF
v_gene: TRBV7-3
j_gene: TRBJ1-1
abundance: .

CDR3aa: ASRVRDRDQETQY
v_gene: TRBV6-6
j_gene: TRBJ2-5
abundance: .